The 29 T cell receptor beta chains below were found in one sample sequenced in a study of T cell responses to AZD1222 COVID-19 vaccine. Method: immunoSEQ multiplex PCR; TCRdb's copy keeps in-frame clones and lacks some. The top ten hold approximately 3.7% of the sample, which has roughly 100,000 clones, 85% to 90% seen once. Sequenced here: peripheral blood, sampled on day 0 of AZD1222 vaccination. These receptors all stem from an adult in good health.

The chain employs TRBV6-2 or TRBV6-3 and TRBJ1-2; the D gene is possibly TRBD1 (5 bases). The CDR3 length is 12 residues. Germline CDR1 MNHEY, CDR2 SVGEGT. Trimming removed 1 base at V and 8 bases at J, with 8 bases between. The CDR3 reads CASSYYRGGYTF. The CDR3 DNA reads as TGTGCCAGCAGTTACTATCGGGGCGGCTACACCTTC.

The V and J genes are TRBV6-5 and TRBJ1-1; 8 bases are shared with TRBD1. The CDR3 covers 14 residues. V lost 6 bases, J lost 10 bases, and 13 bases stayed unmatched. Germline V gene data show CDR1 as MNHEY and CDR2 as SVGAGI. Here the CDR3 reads CASRDTGTGTRAFF. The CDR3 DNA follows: TGTGCCAGCAGGGATACCGGGACAGGAACTCGAGCTTTCTTT.

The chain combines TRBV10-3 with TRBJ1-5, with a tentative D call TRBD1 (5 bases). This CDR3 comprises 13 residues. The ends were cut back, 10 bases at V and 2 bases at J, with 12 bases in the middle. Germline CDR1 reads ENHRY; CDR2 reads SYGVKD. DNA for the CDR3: TGTGCCACCGTAGGGGATGGCAATCAGCCCCAGCATTTT. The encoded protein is CATVGDGNQPQHF.

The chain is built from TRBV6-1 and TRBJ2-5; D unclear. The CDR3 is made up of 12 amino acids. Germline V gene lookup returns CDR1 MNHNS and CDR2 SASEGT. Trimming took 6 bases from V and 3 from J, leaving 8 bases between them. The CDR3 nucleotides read TGTGCCAGCAGCAGTGGGAAAGAGACCCAGTACTTC. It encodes CASSSGKETQYF.

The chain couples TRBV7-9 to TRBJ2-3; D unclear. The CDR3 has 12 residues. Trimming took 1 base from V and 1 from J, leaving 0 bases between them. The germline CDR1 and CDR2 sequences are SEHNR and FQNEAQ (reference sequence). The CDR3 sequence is CASSLGTDTQYF. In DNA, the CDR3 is TGTGCCAGCAGCTTAGGCACAGATACGCAGTATTTT.

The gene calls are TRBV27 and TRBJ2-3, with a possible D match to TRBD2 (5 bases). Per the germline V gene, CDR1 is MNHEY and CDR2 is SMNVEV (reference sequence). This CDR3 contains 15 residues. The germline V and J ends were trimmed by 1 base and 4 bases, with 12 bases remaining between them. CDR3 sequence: CASSLFPLASDTQYF. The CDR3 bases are TGTGCCAGCAGTTTATTTCCCCTAGCCTCAGATACGCAGTATTTT.

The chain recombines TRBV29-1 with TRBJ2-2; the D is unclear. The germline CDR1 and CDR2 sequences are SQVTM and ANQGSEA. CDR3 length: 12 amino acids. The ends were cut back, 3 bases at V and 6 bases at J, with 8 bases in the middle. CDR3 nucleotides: TGCAGCGTTGATATAGTCTCCGGGGAGCTGTTTTTT. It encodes CSVDIVSGELFF.

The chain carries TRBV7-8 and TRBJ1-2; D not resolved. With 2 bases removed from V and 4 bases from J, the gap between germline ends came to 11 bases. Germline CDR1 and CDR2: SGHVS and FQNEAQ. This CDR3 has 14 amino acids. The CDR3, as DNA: TGTGCCAGCAGCTTAAGCAGGAGAGCCTATGGCTACACCTTC. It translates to CASSLSRRAYGYTF. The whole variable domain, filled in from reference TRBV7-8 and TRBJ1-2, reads GAGVSQSPRYKVAKRGQDVALRCDPISGHVSLFWYQQALGQGPEFLTYFQNEAQLDKSGLPSDRFFAERPEGSVSTLKIQRTQQEDSAVYLCASSLSRRAYGYTFGSGTRLTVV.

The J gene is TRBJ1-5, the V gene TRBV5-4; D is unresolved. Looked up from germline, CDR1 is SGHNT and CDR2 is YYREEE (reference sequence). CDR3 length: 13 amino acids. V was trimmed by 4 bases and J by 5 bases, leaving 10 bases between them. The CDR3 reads CASSLNLDQPQHF. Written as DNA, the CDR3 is TGTGCCAGCAGCCTAAACCTTGATCAGCCCCAGCATTTT. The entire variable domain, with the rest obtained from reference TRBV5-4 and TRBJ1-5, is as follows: ETGVTQSPTHLIKTRGQQVTLRCSSQSGHNTVSWYQQALGQGPQFIFQYYREEENGRGNFPPRFSGLQFPNYSSELNVNALELDDSALYLCASSLNLDQPQHFGDGTRLSIL.

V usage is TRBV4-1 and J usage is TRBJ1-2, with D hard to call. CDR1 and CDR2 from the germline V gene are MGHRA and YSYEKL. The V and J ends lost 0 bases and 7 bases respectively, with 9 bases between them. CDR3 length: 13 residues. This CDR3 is CASSQESTGGYTF. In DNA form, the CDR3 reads TGCGCCAGCAGCCAAGAATCGACCGGTGGCTACACCTTC.

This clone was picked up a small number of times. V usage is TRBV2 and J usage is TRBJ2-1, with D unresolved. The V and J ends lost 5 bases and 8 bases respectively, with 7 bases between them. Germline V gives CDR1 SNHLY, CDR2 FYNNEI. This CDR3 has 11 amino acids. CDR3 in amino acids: CASSPIDEQFF. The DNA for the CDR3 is TGTGCCAGCAGTCCCATAGATGAGCAGTTCTTC.

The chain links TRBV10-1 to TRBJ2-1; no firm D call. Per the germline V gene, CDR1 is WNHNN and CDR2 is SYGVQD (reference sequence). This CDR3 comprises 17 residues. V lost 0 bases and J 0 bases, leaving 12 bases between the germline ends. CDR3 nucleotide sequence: TGCGCCAGCAGTGAGTCTCGCCAGGCTACCTCCTACAATGAGCAGTTCTTC. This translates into CASSESRQATSYNEQFF.

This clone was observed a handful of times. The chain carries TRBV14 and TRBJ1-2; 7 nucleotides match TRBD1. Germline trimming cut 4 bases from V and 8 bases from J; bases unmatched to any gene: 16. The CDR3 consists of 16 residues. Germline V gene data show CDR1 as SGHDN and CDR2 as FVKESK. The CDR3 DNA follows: TGTGCCAGCAGCCTAAGACAGGGTCTCGTGGGAGGAGGCTACACCTTC. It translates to CASSLRQGLVGGGYTF.

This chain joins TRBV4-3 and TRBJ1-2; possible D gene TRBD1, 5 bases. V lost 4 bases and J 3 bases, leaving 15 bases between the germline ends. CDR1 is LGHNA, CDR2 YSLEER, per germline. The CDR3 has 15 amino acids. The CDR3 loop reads CASSPMAGRDYGYTF. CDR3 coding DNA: TGCGCCAGCAGCCCAATGGCAGGGAGGGACTATGGCTACACCTTC.

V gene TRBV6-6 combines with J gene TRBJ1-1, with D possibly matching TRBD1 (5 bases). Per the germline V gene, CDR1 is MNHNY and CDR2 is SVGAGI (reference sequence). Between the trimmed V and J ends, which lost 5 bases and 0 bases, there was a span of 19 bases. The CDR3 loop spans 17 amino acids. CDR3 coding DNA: TGTGCCAGCAGTCCCCTTGGCAGGGATAGATTGAACACTGAAGCTTTCTTT. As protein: CASSPLGRDRLNTEAFF.

The CDR3 protein is CASRLQGLNEKLFF. CDR3 bases: TGTGCCAGCAGGCTACAGGGCCTCAATGAAAAACTGTTTTTT. J is TRBJ1-4 and V is TRBV6-5, with D tentatively TRBD1 (6 bases). CDR3 length: 14 amino acids. The germline V gene has CDR1 MNHEY and CDR2 SVGAGI. V was shortened by 6 bases and J by 5 bases, with 13 bases between the two germline ends.

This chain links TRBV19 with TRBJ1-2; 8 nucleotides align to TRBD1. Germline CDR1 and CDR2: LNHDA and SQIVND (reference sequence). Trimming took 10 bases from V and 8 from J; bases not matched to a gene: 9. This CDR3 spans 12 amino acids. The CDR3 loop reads CATNPTGGGYTF. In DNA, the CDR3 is TGTGCCACCAATCCTACAGGGGGAGGCTACACCTTC.

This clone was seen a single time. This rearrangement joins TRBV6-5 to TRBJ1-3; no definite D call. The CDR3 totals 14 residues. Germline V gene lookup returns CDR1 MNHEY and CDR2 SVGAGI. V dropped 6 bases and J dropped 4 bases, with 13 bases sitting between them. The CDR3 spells CASSVAEAGNTIYF. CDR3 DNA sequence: TGTGCCAGCAGCGTGGCGGAGGCCGGAAACACCATATATTTT.

DNA of the CDR3: TGTGCCAGCAGCTTAAAAAAGATCACTCAGCCCCAGCATTTT. Translated, it gives CASSLKKITQPQHF. The chain has TRBV7-3 and TRBJ1-5, with D unresolved. Trimming stripped 1 base from V and 6 bases from J, with 10 bases between. The CDR3 totals 14 residues. Germline-derived CDR1 and CDR2 are SGHTA and FQGTGA. Together with reference TRBV7-3 and TRBJ1-5, the CDR3 gives the full variable domain: GAGVSQTPSNKVTEKGKYVELRCDPISGHTALYWYRQSLGQGPEFLIYFQGTGAADDSGLPNDRFFAVRPEGSVSTLKIQRTERGDSAVYLCASSLKKITQPQHFGDGTRLSIL.

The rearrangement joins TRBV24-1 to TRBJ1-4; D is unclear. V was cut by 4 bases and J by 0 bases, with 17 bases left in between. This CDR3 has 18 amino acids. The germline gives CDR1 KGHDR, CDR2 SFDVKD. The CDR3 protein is CATSDPSFGLATNEKLFF. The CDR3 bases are TGTGCCACCAGTGACCCGAGTTTCGGACTAGCAACTAATGAAAAACTGTTTTTT.

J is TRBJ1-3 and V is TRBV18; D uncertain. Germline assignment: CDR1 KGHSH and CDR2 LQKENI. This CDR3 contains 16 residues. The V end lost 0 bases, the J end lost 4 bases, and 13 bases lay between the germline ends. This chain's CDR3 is CASSPPGKGNGNTIYF. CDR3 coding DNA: TGTGCCAGCTCACCACCGGGGAAGGGAAACGGAAACACCATATATTTT.

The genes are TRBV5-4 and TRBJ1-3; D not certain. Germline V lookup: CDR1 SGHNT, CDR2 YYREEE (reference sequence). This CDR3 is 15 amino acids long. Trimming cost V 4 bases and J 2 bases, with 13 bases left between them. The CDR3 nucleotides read TGTGCCAGCAGCCATAGGACTGGCCCTGGAAACACCATATATTTT. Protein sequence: CASSHRTGPGNTIYF.

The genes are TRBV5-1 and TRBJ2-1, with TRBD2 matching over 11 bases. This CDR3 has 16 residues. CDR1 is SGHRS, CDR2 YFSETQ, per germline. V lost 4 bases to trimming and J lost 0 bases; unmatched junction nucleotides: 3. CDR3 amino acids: CASSLGLAVSYNEQFF. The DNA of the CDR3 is TGCGCCAGCAGCCTGGGACTAGCGGTCTCCTACAATGAGCAGTTCTTC.

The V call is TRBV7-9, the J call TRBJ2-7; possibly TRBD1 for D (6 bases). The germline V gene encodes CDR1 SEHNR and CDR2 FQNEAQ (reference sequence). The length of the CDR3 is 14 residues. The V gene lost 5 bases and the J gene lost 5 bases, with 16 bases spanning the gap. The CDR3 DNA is TGTGCCAGCAGCAACACCCGACAGGCAAACGAGCAGTACTTC. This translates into CASSNTRQANEQYF.

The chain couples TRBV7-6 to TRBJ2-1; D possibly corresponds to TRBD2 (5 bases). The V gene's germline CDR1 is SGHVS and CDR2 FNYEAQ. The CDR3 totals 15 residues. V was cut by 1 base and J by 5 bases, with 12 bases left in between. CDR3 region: CASSLEGADHNEQFF. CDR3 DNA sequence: TGTGCCAGCAGCTTAGAGGGAGCGGACCACAATGAGCAGTTCTTC.

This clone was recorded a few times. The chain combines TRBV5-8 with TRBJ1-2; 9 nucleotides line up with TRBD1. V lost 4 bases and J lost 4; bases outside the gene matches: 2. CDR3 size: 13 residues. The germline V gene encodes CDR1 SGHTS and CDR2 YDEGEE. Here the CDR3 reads CASSRTGVYGYTF. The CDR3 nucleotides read TGTGCCAGCAGCCGGACAGGGGTCTATGGCTACACCTTC.

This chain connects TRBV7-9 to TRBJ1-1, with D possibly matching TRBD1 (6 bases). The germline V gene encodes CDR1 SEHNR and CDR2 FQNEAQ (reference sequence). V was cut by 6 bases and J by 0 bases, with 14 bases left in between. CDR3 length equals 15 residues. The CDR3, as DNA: TGTGCCAGCAGGGGGAGACAGGCCCTGAACACTGAAGCTTTCTTT. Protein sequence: CASRGRQALNTEAFF.

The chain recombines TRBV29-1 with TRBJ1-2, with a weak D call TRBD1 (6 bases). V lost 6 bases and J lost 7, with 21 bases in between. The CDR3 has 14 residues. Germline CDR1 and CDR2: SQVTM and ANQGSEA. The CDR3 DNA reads TGCAGCGTGCCCCGATCGGGGGGCTCGGGTGGCTACACCTTC. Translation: CSVPRSGGSGGYTF. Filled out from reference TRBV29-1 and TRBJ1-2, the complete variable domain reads SAVISQKPSRDICQRGTSLTIQCQVDSQVTMMFWYRQQPGQSLTLIATANQGSEATYESGFVIDKFPISRPNLTFSTLTVSNMSPEDSSIYLCSVPRSGGSGGYTFGSGTRLTVV.

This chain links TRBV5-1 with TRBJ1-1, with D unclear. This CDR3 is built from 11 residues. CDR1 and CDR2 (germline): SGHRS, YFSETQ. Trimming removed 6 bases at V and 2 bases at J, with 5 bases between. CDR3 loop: CASTLNTEAFF. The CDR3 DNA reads TGCGCCAGCACTTTAAACACTGAAGCTTTCTTT.